The source of this TCR beta chain is a study of Ad26.COV2.S vaccination and SARS-CoV-2 variants. This CDR3 comprises 16 residues. Germline CDR1 LNHNV, CDR2 YYDKDF (reference sequence). The V end lost 1 base, the J end lost 7 bases, and 17 bases lay between the germline ends. Only in-frame clones appear in the TCRdb table, and some are missing; sequencing was by immunoSEQ multiplex PCR. Among some 250,000 clones listed, around nine tenths were seen once. As to treatment: some 20 received Ad26.COV2.S at low or high dose, single or two shots; several received placebo; per-sample allocation not given. It was on day 63 after the first vaccine or placebo injection that samples were taken.

The rearrangement uses TRBV15 and TRBJ2-4; TRBD1 is a possible D gene (6 bases). The TCR sequence derives from a person between 18 and 60 years old who received the Ad26.COV2.S COVID-19 vaccine or a placebo. This specimen was peripheral blood, taken in a trial of Ad26.COV2.S vaccine versus placebo. CDR3 protein: CATSRAPTRGGNIQYF. Written as DNA, the CDR3 is TGTGCCACCAGCAGAGCCCCGACCAGGGGTGGGAACATTCAGTACTTC.